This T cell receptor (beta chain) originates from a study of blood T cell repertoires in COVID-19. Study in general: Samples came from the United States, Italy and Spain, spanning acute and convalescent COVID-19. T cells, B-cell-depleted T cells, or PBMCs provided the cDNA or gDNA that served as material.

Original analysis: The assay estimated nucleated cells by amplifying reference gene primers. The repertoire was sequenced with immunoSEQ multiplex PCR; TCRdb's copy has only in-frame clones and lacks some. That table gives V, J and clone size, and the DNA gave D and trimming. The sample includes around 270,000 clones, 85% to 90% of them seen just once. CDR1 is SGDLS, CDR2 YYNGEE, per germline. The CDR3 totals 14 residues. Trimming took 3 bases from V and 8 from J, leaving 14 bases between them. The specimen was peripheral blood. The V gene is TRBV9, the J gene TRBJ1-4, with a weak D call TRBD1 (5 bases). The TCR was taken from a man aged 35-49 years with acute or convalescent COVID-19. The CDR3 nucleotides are TGTGCCAGCAGCGCGGGACTCCGTCCCGAAAAACTGTTTTTT. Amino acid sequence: CASSAGLRPEKLFF.